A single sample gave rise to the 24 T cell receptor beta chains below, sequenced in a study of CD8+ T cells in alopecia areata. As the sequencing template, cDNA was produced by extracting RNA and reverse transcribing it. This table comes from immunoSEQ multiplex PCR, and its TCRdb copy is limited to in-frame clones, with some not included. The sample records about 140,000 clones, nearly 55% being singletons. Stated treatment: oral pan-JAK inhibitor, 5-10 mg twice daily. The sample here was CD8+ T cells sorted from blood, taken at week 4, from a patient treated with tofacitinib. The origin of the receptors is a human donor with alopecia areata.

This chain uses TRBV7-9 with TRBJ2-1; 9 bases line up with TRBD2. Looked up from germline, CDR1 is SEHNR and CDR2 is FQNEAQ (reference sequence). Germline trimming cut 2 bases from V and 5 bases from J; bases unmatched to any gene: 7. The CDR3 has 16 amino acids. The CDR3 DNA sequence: TGTGCCAGCAGCTTATCTGCGGGGGGGCCCAACAATGAGCAGTTCTTC. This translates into CASSLSAGGPNNEQFF.

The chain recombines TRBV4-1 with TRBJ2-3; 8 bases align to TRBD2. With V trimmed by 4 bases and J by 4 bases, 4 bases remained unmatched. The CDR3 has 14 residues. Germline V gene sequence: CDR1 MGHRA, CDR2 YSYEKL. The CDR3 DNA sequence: TGCGCCAGCAGCCCGACTAGCGTCTCAGATACGCAGTATTTT. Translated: CASSPTSVSDTQYF.

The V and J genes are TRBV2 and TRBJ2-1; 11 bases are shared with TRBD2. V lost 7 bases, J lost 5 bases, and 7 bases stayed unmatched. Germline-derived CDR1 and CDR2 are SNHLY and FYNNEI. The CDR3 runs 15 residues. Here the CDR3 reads CASIGGTSGNNEQFF. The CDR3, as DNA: TGTGCCAGCATCGGGGGGACTAGCGGAAACAATGAGCAGTTCTTC.

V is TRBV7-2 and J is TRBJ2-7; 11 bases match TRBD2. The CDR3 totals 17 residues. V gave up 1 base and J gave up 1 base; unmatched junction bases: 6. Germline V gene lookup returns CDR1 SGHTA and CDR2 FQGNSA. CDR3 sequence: CASSLVLAGDNSYEQYF. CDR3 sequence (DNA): TGTGCCAGCAGCTTAGTACTAGCGGGGGACAATTCCTACGAGCAGTACTTC.

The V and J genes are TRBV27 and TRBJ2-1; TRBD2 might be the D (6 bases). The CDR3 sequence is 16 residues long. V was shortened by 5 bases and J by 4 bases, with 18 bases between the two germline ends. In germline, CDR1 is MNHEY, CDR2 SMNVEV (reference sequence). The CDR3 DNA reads TGTGCCAGCAGTACCCCGGGACTCTCAATTTACAATGAGCAGTTCTTC. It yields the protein CASSTPGLSIYNEQFF.

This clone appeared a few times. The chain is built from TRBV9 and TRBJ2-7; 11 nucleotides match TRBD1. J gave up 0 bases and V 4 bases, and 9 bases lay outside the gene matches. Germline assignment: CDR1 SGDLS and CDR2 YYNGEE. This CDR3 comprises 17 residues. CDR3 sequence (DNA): TGTGCCAGCAGCCTCGGGACAGGGGGAACACTCTCCTACGAGCAGTACTTC. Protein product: CASSLGTGGTLSYEQYF.

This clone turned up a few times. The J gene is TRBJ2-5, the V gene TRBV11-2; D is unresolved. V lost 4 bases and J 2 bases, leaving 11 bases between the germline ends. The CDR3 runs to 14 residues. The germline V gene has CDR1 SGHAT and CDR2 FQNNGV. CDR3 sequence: CASSSPREQETQYF. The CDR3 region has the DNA TGTGCCAGCAGCTCCCCTAGGGAACAAGAGACCCAGTACTTC.

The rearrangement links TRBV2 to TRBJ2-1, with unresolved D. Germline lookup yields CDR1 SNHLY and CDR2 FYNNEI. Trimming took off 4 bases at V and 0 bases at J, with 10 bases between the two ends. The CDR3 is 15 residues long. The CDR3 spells CASSAVHNSYNEQFF. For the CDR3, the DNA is TGTGCCAGCAGTGCGGTCCACAACTCCTACAATGAGCAGTTCTTC.

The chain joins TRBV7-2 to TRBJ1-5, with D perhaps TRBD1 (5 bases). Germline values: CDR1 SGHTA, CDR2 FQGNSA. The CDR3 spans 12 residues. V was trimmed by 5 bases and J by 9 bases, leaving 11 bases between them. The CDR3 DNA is TGTGCCAGCAGCCCCGGACAACTGCCCCAGCATTTT. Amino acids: CASSPGQLPQHF.

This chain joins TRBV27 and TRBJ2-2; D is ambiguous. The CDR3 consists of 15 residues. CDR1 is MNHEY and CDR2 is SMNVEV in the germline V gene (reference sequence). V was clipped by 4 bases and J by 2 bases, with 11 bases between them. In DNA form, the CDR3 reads TGTGCCAGCAGTTCCTATTTGGGAAACACCGGGGAGCTGTTTTTT. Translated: CASSSYLGNTGELFF.

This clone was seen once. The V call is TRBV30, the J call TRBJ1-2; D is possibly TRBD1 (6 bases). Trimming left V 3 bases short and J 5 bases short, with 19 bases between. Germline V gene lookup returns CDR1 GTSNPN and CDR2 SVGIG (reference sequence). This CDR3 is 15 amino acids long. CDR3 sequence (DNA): TGTGCCTGGAGCGCTGGGGGGGCAGAGGCTTATGGCTACACCTTC. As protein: CAWSAGGAEAYGYTF.

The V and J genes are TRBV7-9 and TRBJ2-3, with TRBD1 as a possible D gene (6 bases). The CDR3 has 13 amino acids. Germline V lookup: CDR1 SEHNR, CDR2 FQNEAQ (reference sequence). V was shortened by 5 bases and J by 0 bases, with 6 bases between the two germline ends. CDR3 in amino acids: CASSQGSTDTQYF. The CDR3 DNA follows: TGTGCCAGCAGCCAGGGGAGCACAGATACGCAGTATTTT. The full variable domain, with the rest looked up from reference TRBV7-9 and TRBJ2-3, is DTGVSQNPRHKITKRGQNVTFRCDPISEHNRLYWYRQTLGQGPEFLTYFQNEAQLEKSRLLSDRFSAERPKGSFSTLEIQRTEQGDSAMYLCASSQGSTDTQYFGPGTRLTVL.

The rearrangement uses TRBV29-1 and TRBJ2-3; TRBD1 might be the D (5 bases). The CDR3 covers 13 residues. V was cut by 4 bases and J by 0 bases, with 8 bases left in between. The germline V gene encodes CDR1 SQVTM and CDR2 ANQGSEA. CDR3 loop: CSVGRESTDTQYF. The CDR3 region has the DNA TGCAGCGTTGGCAGGGAAAGCACAGATACGCAGTATTTT.

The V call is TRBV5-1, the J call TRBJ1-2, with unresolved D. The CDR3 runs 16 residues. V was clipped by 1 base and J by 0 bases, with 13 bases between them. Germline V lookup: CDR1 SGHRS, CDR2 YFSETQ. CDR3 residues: CASSLKPDPTNYGYTF. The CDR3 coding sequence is TGCGCCAGCAGCTTGAAGCCGGACCCCACTAACTATGGCTACACCTTC.

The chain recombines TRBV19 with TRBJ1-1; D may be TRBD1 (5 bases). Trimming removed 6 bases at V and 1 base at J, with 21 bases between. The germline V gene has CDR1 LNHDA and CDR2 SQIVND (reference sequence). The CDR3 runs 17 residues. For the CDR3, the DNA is TGTGCCAGTAGGAGAAGACCGGGACGGAATCCGAACACTGAAGCTTTCTTT. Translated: CASRRRPGRNPNTEAFF.

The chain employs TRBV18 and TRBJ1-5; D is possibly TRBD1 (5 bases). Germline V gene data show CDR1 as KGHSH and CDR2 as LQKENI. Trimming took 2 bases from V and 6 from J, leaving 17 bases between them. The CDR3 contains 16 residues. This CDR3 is CASSPKEGGEGQPQHF. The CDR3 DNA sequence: TGTGCCAGCTCACCAAAAGAGGGAGGGGAAGGTCAGCCCCAGCATTTT.

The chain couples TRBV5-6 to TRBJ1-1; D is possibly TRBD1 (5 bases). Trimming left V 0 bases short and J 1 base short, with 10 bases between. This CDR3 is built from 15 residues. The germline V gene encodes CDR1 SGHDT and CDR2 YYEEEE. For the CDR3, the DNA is TGTGCCAGCAGCTTGGGAGGCGGGGGGAACACTGAAGCTTTCTTT. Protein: CASSLGGGGNTEAFF.

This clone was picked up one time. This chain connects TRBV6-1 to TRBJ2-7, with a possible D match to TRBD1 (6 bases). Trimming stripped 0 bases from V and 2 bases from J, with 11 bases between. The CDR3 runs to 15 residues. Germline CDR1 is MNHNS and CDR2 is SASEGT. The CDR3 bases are TGTGCCAGCAGTGAAGCGGGTGAGGGGGCCTACGAGCAGTACTTC. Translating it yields CASSEAGEGAYEQYF.

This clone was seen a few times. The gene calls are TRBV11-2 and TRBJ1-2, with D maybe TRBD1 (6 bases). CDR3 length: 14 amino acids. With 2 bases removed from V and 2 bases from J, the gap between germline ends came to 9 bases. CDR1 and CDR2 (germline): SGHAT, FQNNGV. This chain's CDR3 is CASSLTGLNYGYTF. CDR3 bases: TGTGCCAGCAGCTTAACAGGGTTGAACTATGGCTACACCTTC. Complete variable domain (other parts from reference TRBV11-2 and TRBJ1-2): EAGVAQSPRYKIIEKRQSVAFWCNPISGHATLYWYQQILGQGPKLLIQFQNNGVVDDSQLPKDRFSAERLKGVDSTLKIQPAKLEDSAVYLCASSLTGLNYGYTFGSGTRLTVV.

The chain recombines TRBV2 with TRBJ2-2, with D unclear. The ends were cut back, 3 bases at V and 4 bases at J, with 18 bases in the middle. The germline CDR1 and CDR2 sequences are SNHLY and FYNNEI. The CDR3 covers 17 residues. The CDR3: CASSESPAGMGTGELFF. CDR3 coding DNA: TGTGCCAGCAGTGAGTCACCCGCAGGCATGGGCACCGGGGAGCTGTTTTTT.

Here the CDR3 DNA reads TGTGCCAGCAGTCCATCGGGTAGCGCTGAAGCTTTCTTT. Protein: CASSPSGSAEAFF. The gene calls are TRBV25-1 and TRBJ1-1; no reliable D call. Germline V gene sequence: CDR1 MGHDK, CDR2 SYGVNS. This CDR3 region has 13 residues. Trimming shortened V by 5 bases and J by 6 bases, and 13 bases separated the two germline ends.

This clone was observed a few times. This CDR3 is CASSVEPSPTYEQYF. CDR3 DNA: TGTGCCAGCAGCGTAGAACCCTCCCCGACCTACGAGCAGTACTTC. The chain combines TRBV9 with TRBJ2-7; the D is unclear. CDR3 length: 15 residues. Germline V gives CDR1 SGDLS, CDR2 YYNGEE. V lost 0 bases to trimming and J lost 2 bases, with 12 bases between them.

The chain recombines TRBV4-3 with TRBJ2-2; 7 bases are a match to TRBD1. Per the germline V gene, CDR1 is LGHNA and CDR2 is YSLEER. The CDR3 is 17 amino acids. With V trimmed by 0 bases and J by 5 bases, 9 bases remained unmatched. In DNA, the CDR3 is TGCGCCAGCAGCCAAGATCAAGGGGGCGAATGGACCGGGGAGCTGTTTTTT. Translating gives CASSQDQGGEWTGELFF.

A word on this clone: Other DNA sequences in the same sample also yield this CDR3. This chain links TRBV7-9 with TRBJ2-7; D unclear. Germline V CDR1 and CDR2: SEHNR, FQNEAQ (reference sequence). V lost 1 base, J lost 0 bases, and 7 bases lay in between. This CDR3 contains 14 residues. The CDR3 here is CASSLVHSSYEQYF. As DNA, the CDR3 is TGTGCCAGCAGCTTAGTACACAGCTCCTACGAGCAGTACTTC.